Sequencing of this T cell receptor beta chain was carried out in a study of T cell responses to AZD1222 COVID-19 vaccine. Findings and caveats of the study: No repertoire was sampled before or during the peak T cell response, only after it. Donors in the cohort were predominantly white British and more often female, and clonal diversity was possibly underestimated.

The table came from immunoSEQ multiplex PCR; TCRdb's copy has only in-frame clones and leaves some out. The sample lists 250,000 to 300,000 clones, almost 95% seen once, with around 0.6% in the top ten. Of note for this clone: The antigen remains undetermined.

V lost 7 bases to trimming and J lost 4 bases, with 16 bases between them. Germline lookup yields CDR1 MDHEN and CDR2 SYDVKM. There are 14 residues in the CDR3. Sequences were derived from peripheral blood, sampled 28 days after the second AZD1222 dose. The chain recombines TRBV28 with TRBJ1-1; D gene unclear. This TCR derives from an adult who received the AZD1222 COVID-19 vaccine. CDR3 protein: CASTRGRRSTEAFF. CDR3 DNA: TGTGCCAGCACCCGAGGGAGGCGGAGCACTGAAGCTTTCTTT. Looking up the rest from reference TRBV28 and TRBJ1-1 gives the full variable domain: DVKVTQSSRYLVKRTGEKVFLECVQDMDHENMFWYRQDPGLGLRLIYFSYDVKMKEKGDIPEGYSVSREKKERFSLILESASTNQTSMYLCASTRGRRSTEAFFGQGTRLTVV.